A single sample is the source of the 25 T cell receptor beta chains below, sequenced in a study of blood T cell repertoires in COVID-19. Here immunoSEQ multiplex PCR was the method, and the copy in TCRdb shows in-frame clones only, minus some. Here the sample spans around 200,000 clones, 90% being singletons. Sequenced sample: peripheral blood. The receptor set was obtained from a man aged 50 to 60 with acute or convalescent COVID-19.

V is TRBV5-1 and J is TRBJ1-5; a possible D gene is TRBD1 (5 bases). Germline CDR1 SGHRS, CDR2 YFSETQ. This CDR3 region has 14 residues. The V end was cut by 4 bases, the J end by 6 bases, with 14 bases between. This chain's CDR3 is CASSVGQGSQPQHF. CDR3 DNA sequence: TGCGCCAGCAGCGTTGGTCAGGGCAGTCAGCCCCAGCATTTT.

V gene TRBV2 combines with J gene TRBJ1-2; 10 bases match TRBD1. The germline CDR1 and CDR2 sequences are SNHLY and FYNNEI. The CDR3 length is 14 residues. Unmatched junction bases numbered 3, after V lost 1 base and J lost 7 bases. CDR3 region: CASSEEWTGGGYTF. The CDR3 nucleotides read TGTGCCAGCAGTGAAGAGTGGACAGGGGGTGGCTACACCTTC. Variable domain in full (rest from reference TRBV2 and TRBJ1-2): EPEVTQTPSHQVTQMGQEVILRCVPISNHLYFYWYRQILGQKVEFLVSFYNNEISEKSEIFDDQFSVERPDGSNFTLKIRSTKLEDSAMYFCASSEEWTGGGYTFGSGTRLTVV.

The rearrangement uses TRBV7-9 and TRBJ2-3; TRBD2 is a possible D gene (7 bases). Germline CDR1 reads SEHNR; CDR2 reads FQNEAQ (reference sequence). CDR3 length: 15 amino acids. V was cut by 2 bases and J by 5 bases, with 14 bases left in between. CDR3 sequence reads: CASSLLGGDLDTQYF. The CDR3 DNA reads as TGTGCCAGCAGCTTATTAGGGGGGGATTTAGATACGCAGTATTTT.

V gene TRBV3-1 (or the pseudogene TRBV3-2) combines with J gene TRBJ2-2; the match to TRBD2 covers 12 bases. V shed 5 bases and J 7 bases; nucleotides not matched to a gene: 11. The CDR3 totals 17 residues. CDR1 is LGHDT and CDR2 is YNNKEL in the germline V gene (reference sequence). Here the CDR3 DNA reads TGTGCCAGCAGCGCACCTAGCGGGGGGGCCGGAGTCGGGGAGCTGTTTTTT. This translates into CASSAPSGGAGVGELFF.

The chain employs TRBV19 and TRBJ2-1; maybe TRBD2 (6 bases). The CDR3 consists of 17 residues. Trimming pared 5 bases from V and 2 bases from J, leaving 19 bases between. The germline V gene encodes CDR1 LNHDA and CDR2 SQIVND (reference sequence). CDR3 sequence (DNA): TGTGCCAGTAGTTTCCCCCCCCTCGCGGGACCCTACAATGAGCAGTTCTTC. Amino acid sequence: CASSFPPLAGPYNEQFF.

The rearrangement joins TRBV5-6 to TRBJ1-5; D ambiguous. CDR1 and CDR2 from the germline V gene are SGHDT and YYEEEE. The V gene lost 1 base and the J gene lost 7 bases, with 15 bases spanning the gap. CDR3 length: 15 residues. In DNA form, the CDR3 reads TGTGCCAGCAGCTTGTTGCGGGGAGTAGGGCAGCCCCAGCATTTT. Amino acid sequence: CASSLLRGVGQPQHF.

The chain uses TRBV29-1 and TRBJ1-1; TRBD1 aligns across 9 bases. The CDR3 has 14 residues. Germline trimming cut 6 bases from V and 5 bases from J; bases unmatched to any gene: 10. CDR1 SQVTM and CDR2 ANQGSEA come from the germline V gene. The chain's CDR3 is CSVGRDRAITEAFF. As DNA, the CDR3 is TGCAGCGTGGGCCGGGACAGGGCGATTACTGAAGCTTTCTTT.

The chain joins TRBV6-2 or TRBV6-3 to TRBJ1-1, with 11 bases that match TRBD1. Germline V gene sequence: CDR1 MNHEY, CDR2 SVGEGT. Trimming cost V 6 bases and J 0 bases; bases outside gene matches: 9. This CDR3 comprises 17 residues. This chain's CDR3 is CASSSHGQGAVNTEAFF. The CDR3 DNA sequence: TGTGCCAGCAGCAGCCATGGACAGGGGGCAGTGAACACTGAAGCTTTCTTT.

The chain recombines TRBV11-2 with TRBJ2-7, with D perhaps TRBD2 (6 bases). This CDR3 contains 15 residues. Trimming stripped 2 bases from V and 2 bases from J, with 13 bases between. Germline V CDR1 and CDR2: SGHAT, FQNNGV. CDR3 sequence: CASSLMAGIAYEQYF. The CDR3 bases are TGTGCCAGCAGCTTAATGGCGGGGATCGCCTACGAGCAGTACTTC.

This clone showed up just once. V gene TRBV7-9 combines with J gene TRBJ1-5, with 7 bases identical to TRBD1. V dropped 5 bases and J dropped 4; count of bases not matched to a gene: 2. This CDR3 is 13 amino acids long. The germline V gene encodes CDR1 SEHNR and CDR2 FQNEAQ (reference sequence). CDR3 sequence: CASSVQGNQPQHF. CDR3 nucleotides: TGTGCCAGCAGCGTACAGGGGAATCAGCCCCAGCATTTT.

The rearrangement links TRBV6-5 to TRBJ2-1; D unclear. The CDR3 loop spans 11 amino acids. Trimming removed 7 bases from V and 4 bases from J, with 5 bases in between. The V gene's germline CDR1 is MNHEY and CDR2 SVGAGI. This chain's CDR3 is CASTYYNEQFF. Here the CDR3 DNA reads TGTGCCAGCACGTATTACAATGAGCAGTTCTTC.

The V gene is TRBV11-2, the J gene TRBJ1-3; tentative D call: TRBD1 (5 bases). The CDR3 is 17 amino acids. Germline V gene lookup returns CDR1 SGHAT and CDR2 FQNNGV. V was shortened by 0 bases and J by 2 bases, with 14 bases between the two germline ends. CDR3 DNA sequence: TGTGCCAGCAGCTTAGACCCAGGGCTGGGCGCTGGAAACACCATATATTTT. Translation gives CASSLDPGLGAGNTIYF.

The chain employs TRBV5-4 and TRBJ1-1, with a possible D match to TRBD1 (6 bases). V was clipped by 4 bases and J by 0 bases, with 10 bases between them. There are 14 residues in the CDR3. The V gene's germline CDR1 is SGHNT and CDR2 YYREEE (reference sequence). The CDR3 spells CASSRQALNTEAFF. The CDR3 DNA reads TGTGCCAGCAGCCGACAGGCCTTGAACACTGAAGCTTTCTTT.

The chain has TRBV11-2 and TRBJ2-1; D unresolved. With 7 bases removed from V and 1 base from J, the gap between germline ends came to 14 bases. Germline loops: CDR1 SGHAT, CDR2 FQNNGV. The CDR3 contains 15 residues. The CDR3 nucleotides are TGTGCCAGCATCACCAGGTCCAAGTCCTACAATGAGCAGTTCTTC. Its protein product is CASITRSKSYNEQFF.

This chain uses TRBV9 with TRBJ2-1; tentative D call: TRBD2 (5 bases). Trimming took 3 bases from V and 4 from J, leaving 14 bases between them. Germline V CDR1 and CDR2: SGDLS, YYNGEE. This CDR3 contains 15 residues. In DNA, the CDR3 is TGTGCCAGCAGCGGTCCGGACGGGATTTACAATGAGCAGTTCTTC. Its translation is CASSGPDGIYNEQFF. Combining the CDR3 with reference TRBV9 and TRBJ2-1 gives the whole variable domain DSGVTQTPKHLITATGQRVTLRCSPRSGDLSVYWYQQSLDQGLQFLIQYYNGEERAKGNILERFSAQQFPDLHSELNLSSLELGDSALYFCASSGPDGIYNEQFFGPGTRLTVL.

The V and J genes are TRBV15 and TRBJ2-7, with unresolved D. V lost 0 bases and J 0 bases, leaving 3 bases between the germline ends. Germline values: CDR1 LNHNV, CDR2 YYDKDF (reference sequence). The CDR3 is 13 amino acids. In nucleotides, the CDR3 is TGTGCCACCAGCAGAGATAACTCCTACGAGCAGTACGTC. This sequence encodes CATSRDNSYEQYV.

The chain uses TRBV6-5 and TRBJ1-6, with 8 nucleotides matching TRBD1. V lost 6 bases, J lost 9 bases, and 7 bases stayed unmatched. The CDR3 spans 14 residues. Germline V gene lookup returns CDR1 MNHEY and CDR2 SVGAGI. DNA for the CDR3: TGTGCCAGCAGCACCGGACAGGGAACTTCACCCCTCCACTTT. Protein: CASSTGQGTSPLHF.

The chain has TRBV7-9 and TRBJ1-1, with no clear D. Germline CDR1 SEHNR, CDR2 FQNEAQ (reference sequence). This CDR3 region has 13 residues. V was pared by 5 bases and J by 1 base, with 8 bases between. The CDR3 region has the DNA TGTGCCAGCAGCGCTGGGCCGAACACTGAAGCTTTCTTT. Translation gives CASSAGPNTEAFF.

This clone appeared once. V is TRBV6-6 and J is TRBJ1-4; 9 bases agree with TRBD1. The V gene's germline CDR1 is MNHNY and CDR2 SVGAGI (reference sequence). The CDR3 length is 15 residues. With 4 bases clipped from V and 8 bases from J, the junction kept 8 bases outside the gene matches. The CDR3 sequence is CASSLQGAPREKLFF. The DNA for the CDR3 is TGTGCCAGCAGTTTACAGGGGGCGCCTCGGGAAAAACTGTTTTTT.

The J gene is TRBJ1-5, the V gene TRBV3-1 (or the pseudogene TRBV3-2); D is ambiguous. Between the trimmed V and J ends, which lost 1 base and 7 bases, there was a span of 8 bases. This CDR3 is built from 13 residues. Germline V CDR1 and CDR2: LGHDT, YNNKEL (reference sequence). CDR3 in DNA: TGTGCCAGCAGCCAAGGGAGGAAGCAGCCCCAGCATTTT. Translated, it gives CASSQGRKQPQHF.

Here the CDR3 DNA reads TGTGCCAGCAGCTTGGGCGGAACAGGGCGCATATATGGCTACACCTTC. Translation: CASSLGGTGRIYGYTF. The V gene is TRBV5-6, the J gene TRBJ1-2; the D gene is possibly TRBD1 (6 bases). Trimming cost V 0 bases and J 5 bases, with 17 bases left between them. The CDR3 spans 16 residues. The germline V gene has CDR1 SGHDT and CDR2 YYEEEE.

This chain links TRBV19 with TRBJ1-3; no definite D call. Germline values: CDR1 LNHDA, CDR2 SQIVND (reference sequence). V lost 3 bases, J lost 2 bases, and 11 bases lay in between. The CDR3 is 15 residues long. The CDR3 sequence is CASSIIASTGNTIYF. For the CDR3, the DNA is TGTGCCAGTAGTATCATAGCGTCGACTGGAAACACCATATATTTT.

The chain employs TRBV29-1 and TRBJ1-5, with D perhaps matching TRBD1 (6 bases). The CDR3 spans 13 residues. CDR1 SQVTM and CDR2 ANQGSEA come from the germline V gene. Between the trimmed V and J ends, which lost 4 bases and 3 bases, there was a span of 10 bases. The CDR3 loop is CSVGQAINQPQHF. The CDR3 DNA reads TGCAGCGTTGGACAGGCGATCAATCAGCCCCAGCATTTT. Complete variable domain (other parts from reference TRBV29-1 and TRBJ1-5): SAVISQKPSRDICQRGTSLTIQCQVDSQVTMMFWYRQQPGQSLTLIATANQGSEATYESGFVIDKFPISRPNLTFSTLTVSNMSPEDSSIYLCSVGQAINQPQHFGDGTRLSIL.

The chain is built from TRBV3-1 (or the pseudogene TRBV3-2) and TRBJ1-5; D uncertain. The V end lost 2 bases, the J end lost 6 bases, and 8 bases lay between the germline ends. The CDR3 spans 13 residues. Looked up from germline, CDR1 is LGHDT and CDR2 is YNNKEL (reference sequence). Here the CDR3 reads CASSQQVSQPQHF. As DNA, the CDR3 is TGTGCCAGCAGCCAACAGGTTAGTCAGCCCCAGCATTTT.

The rearrangement uses TRBV7-2 and TRBJ1-2; D perhaps matches TRBD1 (5 bases). V was clipped by 1 base and J by 2 bases, with 11 bases between them. CDR3 length: 15 amino acids. Per germline, CDR1 SGHTA and CDR2 FQGNSA. CDR3 in amino acids: CASSLGGGKNYGYTF. The CDR3 nucleotides read TGTGCCAGCAGCTTAGGCGGGGGGAAGAACTATGGCTACACCTTC.